This T cell receptor (beta chain) was obtained from a study of T cell responses to AZD1222 COVID-19 vaccine. As for this clone: What it recognizes is unknown.

TCRdb keeps only in-frame clones here, not all; method: immunoSEQ multiplex PCR. The data contain roughly 85,000 clones, 88% of them seen just once; the ten biggest clones take up roughly 5.1%. Study results and limitations: A reported finding is that nearly half of spike-specific TCRs target unmutated variant regions.

The specimen comprised peripheral blood, sampled on day 0 of MenACWY control vaccination. The sequence was obtained from an adult in good health.

In nucleotides, the CDR3 is TGTGCCAGCAGCCAGCACTCAAACATCGGGGGCTACACCTTC. Encoded protein: CASSQHSNIGGYTF. This sequence joins TRBV3-1 (or the pseudogene TRBV3-2) and TRBJ1-2; D is undetermined. Deletions cut 3 bases from V and 8 bases from J, with 16 bases between. Germline-derived CDR1 and CDR2 are LGHDT and YNNKEL (reference sequence). The CDR3 has 14 residues.